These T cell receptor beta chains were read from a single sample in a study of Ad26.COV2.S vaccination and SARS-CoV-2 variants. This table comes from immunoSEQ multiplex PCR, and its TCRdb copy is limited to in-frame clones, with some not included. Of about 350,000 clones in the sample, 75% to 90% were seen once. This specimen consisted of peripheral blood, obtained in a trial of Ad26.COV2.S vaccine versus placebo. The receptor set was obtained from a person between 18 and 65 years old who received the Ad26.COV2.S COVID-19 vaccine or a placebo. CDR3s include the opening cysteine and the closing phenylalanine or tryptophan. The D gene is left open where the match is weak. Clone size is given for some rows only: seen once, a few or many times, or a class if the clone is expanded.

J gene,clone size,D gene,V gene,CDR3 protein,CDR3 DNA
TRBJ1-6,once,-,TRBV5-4,CASSPVADYNSPLHF,TGTGCCAGCAGCCCGGTCGCAGACTATAATTCACCCCTCCACTTT
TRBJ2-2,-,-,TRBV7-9,CASRPHAGELFF,TGTGCCAGCAGGCCTCATGCCGGGGAGCTGTTTTTT
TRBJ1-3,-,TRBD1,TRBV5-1,CASSLTGVGNTIYF,TGCGCCAGCAGCTTGACAGGGGTTGGAAACACCATATATTTT
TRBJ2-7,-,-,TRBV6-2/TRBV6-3,CASSSLGGYEQYF,TGTGCCAGCAGTTCGCTAGGGGGCTACGAGCAGTACTTC
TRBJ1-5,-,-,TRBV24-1,CATSERQNQPQHF,TGTGCCACCAGTGAGCGACAGAATCAGCCCCAGCATTTT
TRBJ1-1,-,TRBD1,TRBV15,CATSPRQGANTEAFF,TGTGCCACCAGCCCAAGACAGGGGGCCAACACTGAAGCTTTCTTT
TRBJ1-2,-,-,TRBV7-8,CASSPTTGGGLFNYGYTF,TGTGCCAGCAGCCCAACCACCGGAGGCGGCCTCTTTAACTATGGCTACACCTTC
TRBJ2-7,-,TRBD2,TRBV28,CASSSGLAGDEQYF,TGTGCCAGCAGTTCTGGACTAGCGGGAGACGAGCAGTACTTC
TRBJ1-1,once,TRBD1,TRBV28,CASRNRGRVNTEAFF,TGTGCCAGCAGAAACAGGGGGCGGGTGAACACTGAAGCTTTCTTT
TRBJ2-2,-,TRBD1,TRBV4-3,CASSHGTGMNTGELFF,TGCGCCAGCAGCCATGGGACAGGGATGAACACCGGGGAGCTGTTTTTT
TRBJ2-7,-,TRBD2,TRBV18,CASSRDSGGSYEQYF,TGTGCCAGCTCACGTGATAGCGGGGGCTCCTACGAGCAGTACTTC
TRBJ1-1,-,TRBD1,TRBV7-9,CASSSLDRPNTEAFF,TGTGCCAGCAGTTCCTTGGACAGGCCGAACACTGAAGCTTTCTTT
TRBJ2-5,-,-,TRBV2,CASSEEGEETQYF,TGTGCCAGCAGTGAAGAGGGGGAAGAGACCCAGTACTTC
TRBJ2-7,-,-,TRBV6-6,CASSYYGSSYEQYF,TGTGCCAGCAGTTACTACGGAAGCTCCTACGAGCAGTACTTC
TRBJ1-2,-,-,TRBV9,CASSPQPAGRTSSVYGYTF,TGTGCCAGCAGCCCCCAACCGGCGGGCCGAACCTCCTCTGTCTATGGCTACACCTTC
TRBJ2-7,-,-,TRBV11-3,CASSLDHGDEQYF,TGTGCCAGCAGCTTAGATCACGGGGATGAGCAGTACTTC
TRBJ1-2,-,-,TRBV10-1,CASGRGRGYTF,TGCGCCAGCGGGAGGGGGAGAGGCTACACCTTC
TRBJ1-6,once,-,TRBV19,CASTPGSSYNSPLHF,TGTGCCAGTACCCCCGGGAGCTCCTATAATTCACCCCTCCACTTT
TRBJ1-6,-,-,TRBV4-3,CASSQDDRPPLHF,TGCGCCAGCAGCCAAGATGACAGGCCACCCCTCCACTTT
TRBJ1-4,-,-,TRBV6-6,CASSSSRGSEKLFF,TGTGCCAGCAGTTCCAGTAGGGGAAGTGAAAAACTGTTTTTT
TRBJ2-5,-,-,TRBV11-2,CASSGQPQETQYF,TGTGCCAGCAGCGGACAGCCTCAAGAGACCCAGTACTTC
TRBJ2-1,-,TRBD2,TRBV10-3,CAISVYAGDADNEQFF,TGTGCCATCAGCGTCTACGCGGGGGACGCGGACAATGAGCAGTTCTTC
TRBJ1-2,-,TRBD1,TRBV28,CASSAGTGPYGYTF,TGTGCCAGCAGTGCCGGGACAGGGCCTTATGGCTACACCTTC
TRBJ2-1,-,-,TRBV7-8,CASSPRAALEQFF,TGTGCCAGCAGCCCTCGGGCGGCCCTCGAGCAGTTCTTC
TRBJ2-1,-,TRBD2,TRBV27,CASRTSGLAGGSEQFF,TGTGCCAGCAGGACCTCGGGACTAGCGGGGGGGAGTGAGCAGTTCTTC
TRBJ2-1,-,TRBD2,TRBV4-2,CASSQELAGYNEQFF,TGTGCCAGCAGCCAAGAACTAGCGGGTTACAATGAGCAGTTCTTC
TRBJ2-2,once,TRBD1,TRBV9,CASSALTGDPTGELFF,TGTGCCAGCAGCGCCCTCACAGGGGACCCCACCGGGGAGCTGTTTTTT
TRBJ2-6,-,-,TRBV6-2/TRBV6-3,CASSFSSLGSGANVLTF,TGTGCCAGCAGTTTTTCCTCCCTGGGGTCTGGGGCCAACGTCCTGACTTTC
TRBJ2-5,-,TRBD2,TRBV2,CASRSTSFGTSEGETQYF,TGTGCCAGCAGATCCACTTCCTTTGGGACTAGCGAGGGGGAGACCCAGTACTTC
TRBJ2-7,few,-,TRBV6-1,CASSEGDGRREQYF,TGTGCCAGCAGTGAAGGGGACGGACGGCGAGAGCAGTACTTC
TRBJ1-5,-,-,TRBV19,CANTRDTYSNQPQHF,TGTGCCAACACACGGGACACCTATAGCAATCAGCCCCAGCATTTT
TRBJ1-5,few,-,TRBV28,CASSFSGNGQPQHF,TGTGCCAGCAGTTTCTCCGGGAACGGTCAGCCCCAGCATTTT
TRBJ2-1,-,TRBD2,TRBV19,CASSGGNYNEQFF,TGTGCCAGTAGCGGGGGGAACTACAATGAGCAGTTCTTC
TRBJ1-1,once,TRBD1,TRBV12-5,CASGLVQGQGVLEAFF,TGTGCTAGTGGTTTGGTACAGGGACAGGGGGTTCTTGAAGCTTTCTTT
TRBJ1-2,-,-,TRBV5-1,CASSLGTPGQGYTF,TGCGCCAGCAGCTTGGGGACCCCAGGGCAGGGCTACACCTTC
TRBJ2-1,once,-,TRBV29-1,CSVEISANEQFF,TGCAGCGTTGAAATTAGTGCAAATGAGCAGTTCTTC
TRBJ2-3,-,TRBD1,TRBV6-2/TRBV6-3,CASSDRGQTDTQYF,TGTGCCAGCAGTGACAGGGGGCAGACAGATACGCAGTATTTT
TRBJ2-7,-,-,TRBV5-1,CASSPDRSRLYEQYF,TGCGCCAGCTCCCCCGATCGGTCTAGACTCTACGAGCAGTACTTC
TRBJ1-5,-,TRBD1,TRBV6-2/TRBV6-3,CASSDRANQPQHF,TGTGCCAGCAGTGACAGGGCTAATCAGCCCCAGCATTTT
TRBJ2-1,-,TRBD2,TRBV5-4,CASSILTSGSSYNEQFF,TGTGCCAGCAGCATCTTGACTAGCGGAAGCTCCTACAATGAGCAGTTCTTC
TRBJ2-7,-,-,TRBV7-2,CASSAQGNTIYEQYF,TGTGCCAGCTCAGCCCAGGGGAATACTATCTACGAGCAGTACTTC
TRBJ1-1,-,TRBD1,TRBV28,CASSSPGTVPEAFF,TGTGCCAGCAGTTCTCCCGGGACAGTCCCTGAAGCTTTCTTT
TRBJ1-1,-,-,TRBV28,CASSPTENKAFF,TGTGCCAGCAGCCCAACAGAAAACAAAGCTTTCTTT
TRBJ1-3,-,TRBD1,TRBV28,CASREQGAGNTIYF,TGTGCCAGCAGAGAGCAGGGGGCGGGAAACACCATATATTTT
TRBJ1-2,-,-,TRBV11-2,CASSLGNYGYTF,TGTGCCAGCAGCTTAGGGAACTATGGCTACACCTTC
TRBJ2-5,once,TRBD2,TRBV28,CASSLGGAGGPETQYF,TGTGCCAGCAGTTTGGGTGGAGCGGGAGGGCCGGAGACCCAGTACTTC
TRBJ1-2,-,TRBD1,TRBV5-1,CASSLMQGAYGYTF,TGCGCCAGCAGCTTGATGCAGGGGGCCTATGGCTACACCTTC